A selection of T cell receptor beta chains follows, all from one sample in a study of cytomegalovirus exposure and HLA in healthy donors. Clones were sequenced by immunoSEQ multiplex PCR, and TCRdb holds only the in-frame ones, with some missing. The repertoire holds more than 150,000 clones, with around 80% as singletons. The sequenced material came from PBMCs. The receptors originated from a girl aged 5-17 years in good health and CMV-seropositive. Both conserved end residues are part of each CDR3. D genes are given only for firm matches. The size of a clone is reported for some rows only, either as once, few or many, or as a class for expanded clones.

TRBV30,TRBJ2-2,13,TRBD2,-,TGTGCCTGGAGTTTTCTAGCGGCCGGGGAGCTGTTTTTT,CAWSFLAAGELFF
TRBV27,TRBJ2-5,15,TRBD2,-,TGTGCCAGCAGTTTATCGACTAGCGGACAAGAGACCCAGTACTTC,CASSLSTSGQETQYF
TRBV28,TRBJ2-3,14,TRBD1,-,TGTGCCAGCAGTCGGGACAGGGACACAGATACGCAGTATTTT,CASSRDRDTDTQYF
TRBV6-5,TRBJ2-3,15,-,-,TGTGCCAGCAGCCCCCTTAGGGCGGAGGCAGATACGCAGTATTTT,CASSPLRAEADTQYF
TRBV4-1,TRBJ1-5,15,-,few,TGCGCCAGCAGCCAAGATGGTCAGATCAATCAGCCCCAGCATTTT,CASSQDGQINQPQHF
TRBV2,TRBJ2-3,15,TRBD2,-,TGTGCCAGCAGTTTAGCGGGAGGGCCGGGGGATACGCAGTATTTT,CASSLAGGPGDTQYF
TRBV5-4,TRBJ1-2,18,-,-,TGTGCCAGCAGCTCCAAATCGGTGTTCAGGAAAACTAACTATGGCTACACCTTC,CASSSKSVFRKTNYGYTF
TRBV5-8,TRBJ1-5,11,-,-,TGTGCCAGCAGCCCTAATCAGCCCCAGCATTTT,CASSPNQPQHF
TRBV5-5,TRBJ2-2,15,-,-,TGTGCCAGCAGCTTCGGACATATGAACACCGGGGAGCTGTTTTTT,CASSFGHMNTGELFF
TRBV28,TRBJ1-1,13,-,-,TGTGCCAGCAGGGACTTGGGATACACTGAAGCTTTCTTT,CASRDLGYTEAFF
TRBV6-6,TRBJ1-2,12,-,-,TGTGCCAGCAGGGGGCCGGTCTATGGCTACACCTTC,CASRGPVYGYTF
TRBV6-5,TRBJ1-1,16,-,-,TGTGCCAGCAGTTACTCGACCCCAGGCGCCGCCGATGAAGCTTTCTTT,CASSYSTPGAADEAFF
TRBV28,TRBJ1-4,14,-,-,TGTGCCAGCGTTCGAGGCGGCTCGGATGAAAAACTGTTTTTT,CASVRGGSDEKLFF
TRBV7-9,TRBJ2-3,14,-,-,TGTGCCAGCAGCCCTGGACTTAGCACAGATACGCAGTATTTT,CASSPGLSTDTQYF
TRBV15,TRBJ1-1,12,-,-,TGTGCCACCAGCAGCAGGGACACTGAAGCTTTCTTT,CATSSRDTEAFF